These 29 T cell receptor beta chains originate from one sample sequenced in a study of blood T cell repertoires in COVID-19. Repertoires were generated with immunoSEQ multiplex PCR, while TCRdb's copy carries only in-frame clones and drops some. The data hold around 110,000 clones, with about nine tenths observed a single time. Sequenced input: peripheral blood. Receptor source: a human donor with active COVID-19. The donor label of this sample is uncertain.

The rearrangement joins TRBV4-3 to TRBJ1-4, with 8 nucleotides matching TRBD1. Germline values: CDR1 LGHNA, CDR2 YSLEER. V lost 0 bases to trimming and J lost 8 bases; unmatched junction nucleotides: 11. This CDR3 region has 17 residues. CDR3 nucleotides: TGCGCCAGCAGCCAAGAGCCCAGGGGGCGAAGGAACGAAAAACTGTTTTTT. It translates to CASSQEPRGRRNEKLFF.

The CDR3 reads CASSIVAGNTEAFF. Here the CDR3 DNA reads TGTGCCAGTAGTATAGTCGCAGGGAACACTGAAGCTTTCTTT. This chain links TRBV19 with TRBJ1-1; D remains unclear. Germline CDR1 and CDR2: LNHDA and SQIVND (reference sequence). Trimming took 1 base from V and 1 from J, leaving 7 bases between them. The CDR3 loop spans 14 amino acids.

This clone is a singleton in its sample. The chain is built from TRBV4-3 and TRBJ1-1, with TRBD1 matching 8 bases. The CDR3 sequence is 13 residues long. Looked up from germline, CDR1 is LGHNA and CDR2 is YSLEER. V lost 6 bases and J lost 4; bases outside the gene matches: 4. Here the CDR3 reads CASSQTGVTEAFF. The CDR3 DNA is TGCGCCAGCAGTCAGACAGGGGTCACTGAAGCTTTCTTT.

The rearrangement links TRBV28 to TRBJ2-7, with D possibly matching TRBD2 (5 bases). Per germline, CDR1 MDHEN and CDR2 SYDVKM. The V end was cut by 5 bases, the J end by 2 bases, with 13 bases between. CDR3 size: 14 residues. The CDR3 sequence: CASSALGSAYEQYF. CDR3 DNA: TGTGCCAGCAGTGCATTGGGGAGCGCCTACGAGCAGTACTTC.

The chain uses TRBV7-2 and TRBJ2-5; possible D gene TRBD1, 6 bases. Germline V lookup: CDR1 SGHTA, CDR2 FQGNSA. V was trimmed by 1 base and J by 1 base, leaving 7 bases between them. The CDR3 consists of 14 residues. CDR3 in amino acids: CASSLVQGQETQYF. The CDR3 nucleotides are TGTGCCAGCAGCTTAGTACAGGGCCAAGAGACCCAGTACTTC.

The J gene is TRBJ1-1, the V gene TRBV10-3, with D perhaps matching TRBD1 (6 bases). The CDR3 sequence is 12 residues long. CDR1 ENHRY and CDR2 SYGVKD come from the germline V gene. With 10 bases removed from V and 2 bases from J, the gap between germline ends came to 11 bases. CDR3 DNA: TGTGCCACGCGTGGGGGCAACACTGAAGCTTTCTTT. Translation: CATRGGNTEAFF.

This sequence joins TRBV19 and TRBJ2-1; 7 bases are shared with TRBD2. The CDR3 runs 15 residues. Germline values: CDR1 LNHDA, CDR2 SQIVND (reference sequence). Trimming cost V 3 bases and J 6 bases; bases outside gene matches: 8. The DNA of the CDR3 is TGTGCCAGTAGTATTGGCGGGGGTTTAGGCAATGAGCAGTTCTTC. Amino acids: CASSIGGGLGNEQFF.

The chain employs TRBV7-8 and TRBJ2-3; D is possibly TRBD2 (6 bases). Germline V lookup: CDR1 SGHVS, CDR2 FQNEAQ. The CDR3 is 15 amino acids. V was trimmed by 5 bases and J by 4 bases, leaving 16 bases between them. For the CDR3, the DNA is TGTGCCAGCAGCCTCACACCGGGGGAAGCAGATACGCAGTATTTT. Encoded protein: CASSLTPGEADTQYF.

The V call is TRBV18, the J call TRBJ2-5; 7 nucleotides align to TRBD2. J lost 2 bases, V lost 0 bases, and 3 bases had no gene match. This CDR3 is 15 amino acids long. Germline CDR1 reads KGHSH; CDR2 reads LQKENI. The CDR3 DNA sequence: TGTGCCAGCTCACCACCGGGCGGGGGACAAGAGACCCAGTACTTC. Residues: CASSPPGGGQETQYF.

The rearrangement joins TRBV2 to TRBJ2-4, with 7 bases identical to TRBD1. V shed 7 bases and J 6 bases; nucleotides not matched to a gene: 9. CDR1 is SNHLY and CDR2 is FYNNEI in the germline V gene. The CDR3 sequence is 14 residues long. The CDR3 here is CASIRDRNGNIQYF. In nucleotides, the CDR3 is TGTGCCAGCATTCGGGACAGAAACGGAAACATTCAGTACTTC.

This chain links TRBV18 with TRBJ2-3, with 7 bases fitting TRBD1. This CDR3 has 17 residues. Germline CDR1 and CDR2: KGHSH and LQKENI. V lost 3 bases and J lost 3; bases outside the gene matches: 12. The CDR3 is CASSPGSRGYRTDTQYF. The CDR3 region has the DNA TGTGCCAGCTCACCGGGTTCCAGGGGGTATAGGACAGATACGCAGTATTTT.

In its sample, this clone was seen once. The rearrangement joins TRBV3-1 (or the pseudogene TRBV3-2) to TRBJ2-3; weak D call: TRBD1 (6 bases). The germline V and J ends were trimmed by 6 bases and 5 bases, with 18 bases remaining between them. Germline CDR1 and CDR2: LGHDT and YNNKEL (reference sequence). The CDR3 spans 15 residues. The CDR3, as DNA: TGTGCCAGCAGAGCCAGAGGCACAGGGAGAGATACGCAGTATTTT. Residues: CASRARGTGRDTQYF.

The rearrangement links TRBV5-6 to TRBJ2-7; D is uncertain. CDR1 and CDR2 from the germline V gene are SGHDT and YYEEEE. The CDR3 is 12 amino acids. Between the trimmed V and J ends, which lost 3 bases and 3 bases, there was a span of 7 bases. The CDR3 loop reads CASSSQYYEQYF. DNA for the CDR3: TGTGCCAGCAGCTCACAATACTACGAGCAGTACTTC.

The V call is TRBV10-2, the J call TRBJ2-7; possible D gene TRBD1, 5 bases. V lost 8 bases and J 0 bases, leaving 14 bases between the germline ends. The germline V gene has CDR1 WSHSY and CDR2 SAAADI. CDR3 size: 14 residues. The CDR3 DNA reads as TGCGCCAGCGCGCAGGGTTTTTCCTCCTACGAGCAGTACTTC. This gives the protein CASAQGFSSYEQYF.

This clone has more than one count but fewer than ten. The chain uses TRBV6-4 and TRBJ2-2, with 8 bases fitting TRBD1. Germline CDR1 and CDR2: MRHNA and SNTAGT. J lost 2 bases, V lost 6 bases, and 8 bases had no gene match. This CDR3 has 16 amino acids. The CDR3 region is CASSPGTGVNTGELFF. CDR3 in DNA: TGTGCCAGCAGCCCCGGGACAGGTGTTAACACCGGGGAGCTGTTTTTT.

The chain has TRBV15 and TRBJ1-2; D ambiguous. V gave up 5 bases and J gave up 6 bases, with 22 bases separating them. The CDR3 loop spans 16 amino acids. Per the germline V gene, CDR1 is LNHNV and CDR2 is YYDKDF (reference sequence). In nucleotides, the CDR3 is TGTGCCACCAGCGAGCTCGGGTTCCCAGGAGGAGATGGCTACACCTTC. Protein product: CATSELGFPGGDGYTF.

The chain carries TRBV7-2 and TRBJ2-7; TRBD1 agrees at 9 bases. Germline values: CDR1 SGHTA, CDR2 FQGNSA. This CDR3 region has 16 residues. V lost 1 base to trimming and J lost 3 bases; unmatched junction nucleotides: 7. The CDR3 region has the DNA TGTGCCAGCAGCTTAGGGGGACAGGGACGCGGCTACGAGCAGTACTTC. This translates into CASSLGGQGRGYEQYF.

This chain connects TRBV14 to TRBJ1-2, with 8 positions matching TRBD1. This CDR3 spans 18 amino acids. Germline trimming cut 3 bases from V and 3 bases from J; bases unmatched to any gene: 15. Germline-derived CDR1 and CDR2 are SGHDN and FVKESK. The CDR3 bases are TGTGCCAGCAGCCATCTAGGGACGACACCGGGACAGGACTATGGCTACACCTTC. It is translated as CASSHLGTTPGQDYGYTF.

The V gene is TRBV5-1, the J gene TRBJ2-6; 8 nucleotides match TRBD2. V lost 0 bases and J lost 0; bases outside the gene matches: 5. Germline CDR1 reads SGHRS; CDR2 reads YFSETQ. The CDR3 has 18 amino acids. Here the CDR3 reads CASSLGAGESSGANVLTF. In DNA form, the CDR3 reads TGCGCCAGCAGCTTGGGAGCGGGGGAGAGCTCTGGGGCCAACGTCCTGACTTTC.

The rearrangement joins TRBV25-1 to TRBJ1-2; 9 bases map to TRBD1. V lost 3 bases and J lost 0; bases outside the gene matches: 2. Germline values: CDR1 MGHDK, CDR2 SYGVNS. The CDR3 loop spans 15 amino acids. CDR3 sequence (DNA): TGTGCCAGCAGTGATTGGACAGGGGCTAACTATGGCTACACCTTC. It codes for CASSDWTGANYGYTF.

The V and J genes are TRBV19 and TRBJ1-2, with 12 bases identical to TRBD1. The trim removed 5 bases at V and 4 bases at J, leaving 5 bases unmatched. Germline CDR1 and CDR2: LNHDA and SQIVND (reference sequence). The CDR3 contains 15 residues. In DNA, the CDR3 is TGTGCCAGTAGTCCCGGGACAGGGGGCGTCTATGGCTACACCTTC. Translated, it gives CASSPGTGGVYGYTF.

The chain carries TRBV5-4 and TRBJ1-6; D is possibly TRBD1 (5 bases). Trimming took 1 base from V and 10 from J, leaving 15 bases between them. The CDR3 consists of 15 residues. In germline, CDR1 is SGHNT, CDR2 YYREEE (reference sequence). In nucleotides, the CDR3 is TGTGCCAGCAGCTTGATGGGACTACTTCAGTCACCCCTCCACTTT. Its translation: CASSLMGLLQSPLHF.

This clone has only a few counts. The V call is TRBV6-4, the J call TRBJ2-3; TRBD1 matches 8 bases. Germline CDR1 reads MRHNA; CDR2 reads SNTAGT. Trimming at V came to 0 bases and at J to 2 bases, leaving 1 base not matched to a gene. This CDR3 has 15 amino acids. DNA for the CDR3: TGTGCCAGCAGTGACTCGACAGGGGCCACAGATACGCAGTATTTT. Protein sequence: CASSDSTGATDTQYF.

The chain has TRBV4-3 and TRBJ1-5; no definite D call. The V end was cut by 4 bases, the J end by 6 bases, with 13 bases between. The CDR3 loop spans 14 amino acids. CDR1 is LGHNA and CDR2 is YSLEER in the germline V gene. This CDR3 is CASSPEWGVQPQHF. In nucleotides, the CDR3 is TGCGCCAGCAGCCCCGAGTGGGGAGTTCAGCCCCAGCATTTT.

V usage is TRBV3-1 (or the pseudogene TRBV3-2) and J usage is TRBJ1-5; 12 bases are a match to TRBD1. The CDR3 is 16 residues long. Trimming removed 3 bases from V and 6 bases from J; junction bases left unmatched: 6. Per the germline V gene, CDR1 is LGHDT and CDR2 is YNNKEL (reference sequence). In nucleotides, the CDR3 is TGTGCCAGCAGCCACAGGGACAGGGGGCGCATTCAGCCCCAGCATTTT. As protein: CASSHRDRGRIQPQHF.

V usage is TRBV12-3 or TRBV12-4 and J usage is TRBJ2-1; TRBD1 might be the D (5 bases). CDR3 length: 12 amino acids. V lost 3 bases to trimming and J lost 7 bases, with 7 bases between them. This CDR3 reads CASSFGANEQFF. In DNA form, the CDR3 reads TGTGCCAGCAGTTTTGGGGCAAATGAGCAGTTCTTC.

This chain links TRBV19 with TRBJ1-1; the match to TRBD1 covers 7 bases. The germline V gene encodes CDR1 LNHDA and CDR2 SQIVND (reference sequence). The CDR3 extends over 12 amino acids. With 9 bases clipped from V and 1 base from J, the junction kept 2 bases outside the gene matches. The CDR3 bases are TGTGCCAGCAGGGGGGAGAACACTGAAGCTTTCTTT. Amino acid sequence: CASRGENTEAFF.

The CDR3 nucleotides read TGTGCCAGCAGCTTCGAGAGAGCCTACGAGCAGTACTTC. Translating gives CASSFERAYEQYF. J is TRBJ2-7 and V is TRBV7-2; D ambiguous. CDR3 length: 13 residues. Germline assignment: CDR1 SGHTA and CDR2 FQGNSA. Trimming stripped 3 bases from V and 2 bases from J, with 8 bases between.

The chain has TRBV5-5 and TRBJ1-5, with 7 bases fitting TRBD1. Germline V gene lookup returns CDR1 SGHKS and CDR2 YYEKEE (reference sequence). The V and J ends lost 0 bases and 6 bases, in that order; junction bases with no gene match: 6. This CDR3 is built from 15 residues. The CDR3 bases are TGTGCCAGCAGCTTGGAGGGGGCGCGAAGTCAGCCCCAGCATTTT. Its translation: CASSLEGARSQPQHF.